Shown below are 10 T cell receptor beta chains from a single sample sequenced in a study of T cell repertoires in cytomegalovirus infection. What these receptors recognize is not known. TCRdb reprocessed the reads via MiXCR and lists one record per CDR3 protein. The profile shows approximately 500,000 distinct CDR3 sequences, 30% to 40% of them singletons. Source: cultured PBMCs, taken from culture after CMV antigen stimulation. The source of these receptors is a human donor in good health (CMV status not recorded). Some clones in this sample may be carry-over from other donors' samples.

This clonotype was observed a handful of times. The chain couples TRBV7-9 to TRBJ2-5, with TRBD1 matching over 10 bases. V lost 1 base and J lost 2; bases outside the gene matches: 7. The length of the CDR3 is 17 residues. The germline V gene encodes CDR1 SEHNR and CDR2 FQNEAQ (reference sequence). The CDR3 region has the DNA TGTGCCAGCAGCTTAGGTCTGGGACAGGGGAGGCAAGAGACCCAGTACTTC. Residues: CASSLGLGQGRQETQYF.

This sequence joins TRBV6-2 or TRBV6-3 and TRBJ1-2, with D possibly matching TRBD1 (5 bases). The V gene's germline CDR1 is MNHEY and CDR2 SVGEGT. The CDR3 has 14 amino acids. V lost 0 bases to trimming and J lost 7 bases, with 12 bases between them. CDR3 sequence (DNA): TGTGCCAGCAGTTACTCCGGGGCAAGGAGTGGCTACACCTTC. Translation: CASSYSGARSGYTF.

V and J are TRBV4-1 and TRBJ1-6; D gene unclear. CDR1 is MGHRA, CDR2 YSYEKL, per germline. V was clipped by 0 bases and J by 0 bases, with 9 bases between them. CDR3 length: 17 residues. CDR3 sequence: CASSQEGGRSYNSPLHF. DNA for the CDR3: TGCGCCAGCAGCCAAGAGGGCGGACGCTCCTATAATTCACCCCTCCACTTT.

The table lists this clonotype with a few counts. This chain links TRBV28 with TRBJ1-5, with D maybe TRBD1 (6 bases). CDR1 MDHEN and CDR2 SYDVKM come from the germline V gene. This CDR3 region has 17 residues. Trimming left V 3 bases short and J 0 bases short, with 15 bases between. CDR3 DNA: TGTGCCAGCAGTTTTCGAGGGGGGCTCGGTAGCAATCAGCCCCAGCATTTT. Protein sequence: CASSFRGGLGSNQPQHF.

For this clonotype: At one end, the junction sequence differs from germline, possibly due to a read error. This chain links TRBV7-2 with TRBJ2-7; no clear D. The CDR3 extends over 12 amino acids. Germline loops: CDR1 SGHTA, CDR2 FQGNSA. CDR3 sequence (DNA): TGTGCCGGCAGCTTGGCAACCTACGAGCAGTACTTC. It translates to CAGSLATYEQYF.

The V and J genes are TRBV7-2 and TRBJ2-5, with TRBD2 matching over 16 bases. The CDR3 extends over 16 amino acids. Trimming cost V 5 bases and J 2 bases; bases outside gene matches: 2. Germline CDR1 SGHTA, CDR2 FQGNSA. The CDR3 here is CASSQGLAGGQETQYF. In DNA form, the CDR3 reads TGTGCCAGCAGCCAGGGACTAGCGGGAGGGCAAGAGACCCAGTACTTC.

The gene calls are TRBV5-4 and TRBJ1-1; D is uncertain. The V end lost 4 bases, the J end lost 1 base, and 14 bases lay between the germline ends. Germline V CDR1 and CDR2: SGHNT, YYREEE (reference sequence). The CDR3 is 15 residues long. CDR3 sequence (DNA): TGTGCCAGCAGCGGCCAGAACCTCCAGAACACTGAAGCTTTCTTT. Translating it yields CASSGQNLQNTEAFF.

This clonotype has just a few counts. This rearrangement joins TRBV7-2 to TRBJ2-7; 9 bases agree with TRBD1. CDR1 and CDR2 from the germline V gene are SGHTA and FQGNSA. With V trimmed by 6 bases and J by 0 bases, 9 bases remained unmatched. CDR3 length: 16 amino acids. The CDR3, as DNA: TGTGCCAGCAGTTCCGGGACAGGGATCAGCTCCTACGAGCAGTACTTC. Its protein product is CASSSGTGISSYEQYF.

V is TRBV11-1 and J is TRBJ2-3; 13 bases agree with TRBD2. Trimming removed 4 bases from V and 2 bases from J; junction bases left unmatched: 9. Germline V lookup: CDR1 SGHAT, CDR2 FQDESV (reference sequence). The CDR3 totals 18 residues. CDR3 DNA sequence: TGTGCCAGCAGCTCGGGACTAGCGGGAACGACGACCACAGATACGCAGTATTTT. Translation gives CASSSGLAGTTTTDTQYF.

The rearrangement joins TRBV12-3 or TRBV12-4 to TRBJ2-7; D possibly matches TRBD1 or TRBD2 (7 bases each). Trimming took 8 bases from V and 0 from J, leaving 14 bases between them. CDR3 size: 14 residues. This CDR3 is CASQGGGSSYEQYF. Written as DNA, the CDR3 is TGTGCCAGCCAGGGGGGCGGGAGCTCCTACGAGCAGTACTTC.